A single sample is the source of the 27 T cell receptor beta chains below, sequenced in a study of post-analysis software for immune sequencing data. Study-wide results and caveats: Roughly 5 TRBV segments, TRBV5-6, TRBV5-1 and TRBV20-1 among them, were found more frequent in patients than controls.

Unique-molecular-identifier-tagged TCR beta cDNA libraries were used. TCRdb independently ran MiXCR on the PCR reads; one entry per CDR3 protein. Of about 540,000 distinct CDR3 sequences listed, around 36% are singletons. For these TCRs, the target antigens are not known. The specimen sequenced was blood. These receptors came from a girl younger than 18 with multiple sclerosis.

The rearrangement uses TRBV5-5 and TRBJ1-2; D gene uncertain. The CDR3 is made up of 14 amino acids. Per the germline V gene, CDR1 is SGHKS and CDR2 is YYEKEE (reference sequence). V dropped 0 bases and J dropped 8 bases, with 14 bases sitting between them. The CDR3, as DNA: TGTGCCAGCAGCTTGGAGAGTACGCTAAGAGGCTACACCTTC. Amino acids: CASSLESTLRGYTF.

The chain has TRBV6-1 and TRBJ2-5; D is uncertain. Germline V gives CDR1 MNHNS, CDR2 SASEGT. V shed 2 bases and J shed 2 bases, with 12 bases lying between them. This CDR3 spans 15 amino acids. CDR3 sequence: CASSESFSGQETQYF. The CDR3 DNA is TGTGCCAGCAGTGAATCCTTTTCCGGGCAAGAGACCCAGTACTTC.

The genes are TRBV6-2 or TRBV6-3 and TRBJ2-7; the D gene could be TRBD1 or TRBD2 (6 bases each). This CDR3 is 14 amino acids long. V gave up 6 bases and J gave up 5 bases, with 17 bases separating them. Germline V gives CDR1 MNHEY, CDR2 SVGEGT. In DNA form, the CDR3 reads TGTGCCAGCAGCGGAGGGGGGAAGGTCAACGAGCAGTACTTC. Translating gives CASSGGGKVNEQYF.

The gene calls are TRBV28 and TRBJ2-5; TRBD1 matches at 9 bases. This CDR3 has 13 residues. The germline gives CDR1 MDHEN, CDR2 SYDVKM. J was trimmed by 4 bases and V by 7 bases; bases with no gene match: 4. The DNA for the CDR3 is TGTGCCAGCATGGTGACAGGGGGAGAGACCCAGTACTTC. Translation: CASMVTGGETQYF.

This clonotype was counted between two and nine times. The rearrangement uses TRBV10-3 and TRBJ2-7, with D perhaps being TRBD1 or TRBD2 (5 bases each). The CDR3 runs to 13 residues. Germline CDR1 is ENHRY and CDR2 is SYGVKD. CDR3 DNA: TGTGCAACTCGAGCAGGGAGCTCCTACGAGCAGTACTTC. Translated, it gives CATRAGSSYEQYF.

This chain joins TRBV5-6 and TRBJ2-2; 8 bases line up with TRBD1. With 4 bases clipped from V and 7 bases from J, the junction kept 6 bases outside the gene matches. Germline V gene lookup returns CDR1 SGHDT and CDR2 YYEEEE. This CDR3 comprises 14 residues. The CDR3 loop reads CASSPRGRVGELFF. The CDR3, as DNA: TGTGCCAGCAGCCCCAGGGGGCGTGTCGGGGAGCTGTTTTTT.

This clonotype turned up a few times. The chain carries TRBV6-5 and TRBJ2-7; TRBD1 agrees at 7 bases. The CDR3 extends over 15 amino acids. CDR1 and CDR2 (germline): MNHEY, SVGAGI. V was pared by 6 bases and J by 6 bases, with 14 bases of the junction left unmatched. CDR3 residues: CASRHDREPVGEQYF. For the CDR3, the DNA is TGTGCCAGCAGACACGACAGGGAACCGGTCGGCGAGCAGTACTTC.

The chain has TRBV4-2 and TRBJ2-5, with D tentatively TRBD2 (6 bases). This CDR3 has 15 amino acids. Per germline, CDR1 LGHNA and CDR2 YNFKEQ. Trimming cost V 1 base and J 3 bases, with 12 bases left between them. The DNA for the CDR3 is TGTGCCAGCAGCCAAGCTTGGGCGGGAAAAGAGACCCAGTACTTC. Translation: CASSQAWAGKETQYF.

This clonotype has more than one count but fewer than ten. The chain couples TRBV12-3 or TRBV12-4 to TRBJ2-5, with a weak D call TRBD1 (6 bases). Trimming stripped 4 bases from V and 1 base from J, with 16 bases between. The CDR3 length is 16 residues. The CDR3 loop is CASSSLRTAGQETQYF. The CDR3 coding sequence is TGTGCCAGCAGTTCGCTGAGGACAGCCGGCCAAGAGACCCAGTACTTC.

This clonotype was seen only a few times. The V call is TRBV13, the J call TRBJ2-5; D ambiguous. Trimming removed 1 base at V and 2 bases at J, with 11 bases between. CDR1 is PRHDT and CDR2 is FYEKMQ in the germline V gene (reference sequence). The CDR3 totals 15 residues. CDR3 nucleotide sequence: TGTGCCAGCAGCTTAGCCCAGGACCTACAAGAGACCCAGTACTTC. Encoded protein: CASSLAQDLQETQYF.

This clonotype was seen once. Relative to the germline gene, one junction end is altered; a read error may explain this. This sequence joins TRBV20-1 and TRBJ1-5; TRBD1 might be the D (5 bases). Germline V gives CDR1 DFQATT, CDR2 SNEGSKA (reference sequence). CDR3 length equals 17 residues. CDR3 DNA sequence: TGCGGTGCTAGGGGACTCCTACACCCATATAGCAATCAGCCCCAGCATTTT. Amino acid sequence: CGARGLLHPYSNQPQHF.

This clonotype was picked up a small number of times. V usage is TRBV6-2 or TRBV6-3 and J usage is TRBJ2-5; D remains unclear. This CDR3 is built from 13 residues. CDR1 MNHEY and CDR2 SVGEGT come from the germline V gene. Between the trimmed V and J ends, which lost 6 bases and 5 bases, there was a span of 13 bases. The CDR3 spells CASRARVMETQYF. In nucleotides, the CDR3 is TGTGCCAGCAGAGCAAGGGTAATGGAGACCCAGTACTTC.

Comments on this clonotype: One junction end disagrees with the germline gene, perhaps due to a read error. The V and J genes are TRBV4-1 and TRBJ1-2; 8 nucleotides line up with TRBD1. The CDR3 runs to 15 residues. Germline V lookup: CDR1 MGHRA, CDR2 YSYEKL. CDR3 sequence (DNA): TGCGCCAGCAGCCATCCGACAGGGGCTAACTATGGCGACACCTTC. Protein product: CASSHPTGANYGDTF.

The genes are TRBV6-6 and TRBJ2-5; TRBD2 agrees at 10 bases. Germline-derived CDR1 and CDR2 are MNHNY and SVGAGI (reference sequence). CDR3 size: 13 residues. CDR3 sequence: CASRASGGETQYF. The CDR3 nucleotides are TGTGCTTCCCGGGCTAGCGGGGGAGAGACCCAGTACTTC.

This clonotype was detected only a few times. V gene TRBV14 combines with J gene TRBJ2-5; D not resolved. The CDR3 runs to 15 residues. CDR1 SGHDN and CDR2 FVKESK come from the germline V gene. V dropped 4 bases and J dropped 5 bases, with 17 bases sitting between them. The CDR3 DNA follows: TGTGCCAGCAGCCTGACCGGGCCGCTAAGGGAGACCCAGTACTTC. Protein: CASSLTGPLRETQYF.

A note on this clonotype: The junction and the germline gene differ at one end; a read error may be behind it. The chain uses TRBV9 and TRBJ2-3; 15 bases align to TRBD2. The CDR3 spans 17 residues. Per the germline V gene, CDR1 is SGDLS and CDR2 is YYNGEE. The CDR3 DNA is TGTGCCAGCAGCGGGACTAGCGGGGGGGCCCACACAGGTACGCAGTATTTT. Amino acids: CASSGTSGGAHTGTQYF.

This clonotype was observed a few times. The rearrangement uses TRBV12-3 or TRBV12-4 and TRBJ2-5, with unresolved D. Trimming took off 6 bases at V and 0 bases at J, with 11 bases between the two ends. The CDR3 consists of 14 residues. The chain's CDR3 is CASSPDGYQETQYF. DNA for the CDR3: TGTGCCAGCAGCCCGGACGGCTACCAAGAGACCCAGTACTTC.

The rearrangement uses TRBV5-1 and TRBJ2-4; TRBD1 matches at 10 bases. J lost 6 bases, V lost 0 bases, and 12 bases had no gene match. The CDR3 contains 18 residues. Germline CDR1 is SGHRS and CDR2 is YFSETQ. The CDR3 region has the DNA TGCGCCAGCAGCTTGGCCTATCGACCCGGACAGGGGGGAAACATTCAGTACTTC. It is translated as CASSLAYRPGQGGNIQYF.

This clonotype occurred a few times. The chain couples TRBV7-6 to TRBJ2-1; D is perhaps TRBD2 (6 bases). The CDR3 has 19 amino acids. CDR1 is SGHVS, CDR2 FNYEAQ, per germline. The V gene lost 2 bases and the J gene lost 3 bases, with 23 bases spanning the gap. The CDR3 loop is CASSLFSRAYRRDYNEQFF. DNA for the CDR3: TGTGCCAGCAGCTTATTTTCTCGGGCCTATCGGAGGGACTACAATGAGCAGTTCTTC.

The V and J genes are TRBV2 and TRBJ2-1; TRBD2 aligns across 7 bases. Germline lookup yields CDR1 SNHLY and CDR2 FYNNEI. Germline trimming cut 6 bases from V and 0 bases from J; bases unmatched to any gene: 11. This CDR3 has 17 residues. In DNA, the CDR3 is TGTGCCAGCAGCGGCCGAGTCGGGGGGTACTCCTACAATGAGCAGTTCTTC. Residues: CASSGRVGGYSYNEQFF.

The chain joins TRBV14 to TRBJ2-3, with TRBD2 matching over 11 bases. The CDR3 is 19 amino acids. Germline-derived CDR1 and CDR2 are SGHDN and FVKESK. Trimming removed 2 bases from V and 2 bases from J; junction bases left unmatched: 12. As DNA, the CDR3 is TGTGCCAGCAGCCAATATGAGACTAGCGGGGCGCCAGACACAGATACGCAGTATTTT. This translates into CASSQYETSGAPDTDTQYF.

This clonotype turned up a few times. The chain couples TRBV20-1 to TRBJ2-3; no firm D call. Trimming took off 5 bases at V and 4 bases at J, with 10 bases between the two ends. Germline V CDR1 and CDR2: DFQATT, SNEGSKA (reference sequence). There are 12 residues in the CDR3. CDR3 loop: CSAPPLADTQYF. For the CDR3, the DNA is TGCAGTGCTCCGCCCCTGGCAGATACGCAGTATTTT.

The table lists this clonotype with a few counts. The junction differs from germline at one of its ends, possibly a read error. The rearrangement links TRBV5-1 to TRBJ2-3, with 9 nucleotides matching TRBD1. Per the germline V gene, CDR1 is SGHRS and CDR2 is YFSETQ. The CDR3 is 14 residues long. The CDR3 coding sequence is TGTGCCAGCAGACCGGGACAGGGCACCGATACGCAGTATTTT. Amino acid sequence: CASRPGQGTDTQYF. Filled out from reference TRBV5-1 and TRBJ2-3, the complete variable domain reads KAGVTQTPRYLIKTRGQQVTLSCSPISGHRSVSWYQQTPGQGLQFLFEYFSETQRNKGNFPGRFSGRQFSNSRSEMNVSTLELGDSALYLCASRPGQGTDTQYFGPGTRLTVL.

The sample holds a few counts of this clonotype. The V gene is TRBV29-1, the J gene TRBJ2-5; the match to TRBD2 covers 8 bases. V trimming: 8 bases; J trimming: 7 bases; junction bases outside the gene matches: 18. From germline, CDR1 is SQVTM and CDR2 ANQGSEA. The CDR3 runs 15 residues. This chain's CDR3 is CSPLIGGGSQMTQYF. CDR3 DNA sequence: TGCAGCCCCTTGATCGGGGGGGGATCCCAGATGACCCAGTACTTC.

Of note for this clonotype: Possible read error: a much larger clone is one base away. This chain connects TRBV15 to TRBJ2-3, with D tentatively TRBD1 (6 bases). This CDR3 has 18 amino acids. Germline V gene data show CDR1 as LNHNV and CDR2 as YYDKDF (reference sequence). The CDR3 DNA reads as TGTGCCACCAGCAGAACAACACGGACAGCCTCGGGCACAGATACGCGGTATTTT. As protein: CATSRTTRTASGTDTRYF.

As for this clonotype: A much larger clonotype is one base distant, so this may be a read error. This chain uses TRBV10-3 with TRBJ2-7; D is perhaps TRBD1 (5 bases). The germline CDR1 and CDR2 sequences are ENHRY and SYGVKD. The CDR3 covers 12 residues. CDR3 amino acids: CVTVGAGYEQYF. CDR3 nucleotide sequence: TGTGTCACTGTAGGGGCTGGCTACGAGCAGTACTTC.

The chain has TRBV2 and TRBJ2-1; 10 bases are shared with TRBD1. Losses at the gene ends were 10 bases for V and 2 bases for J; bases not matched to a gene: 8. Germline V gene data show CDR1 as SNHLY and CDR2 as FYNNEI. The CDR3 is 15 residues long. The CDR3 loop reads CATRRDRGAYNEQFF. CDR3 nucleotides: TGTGCCACACGGAGGGACAGGGGAGCCTACAATGAGCAGTTCTTC.